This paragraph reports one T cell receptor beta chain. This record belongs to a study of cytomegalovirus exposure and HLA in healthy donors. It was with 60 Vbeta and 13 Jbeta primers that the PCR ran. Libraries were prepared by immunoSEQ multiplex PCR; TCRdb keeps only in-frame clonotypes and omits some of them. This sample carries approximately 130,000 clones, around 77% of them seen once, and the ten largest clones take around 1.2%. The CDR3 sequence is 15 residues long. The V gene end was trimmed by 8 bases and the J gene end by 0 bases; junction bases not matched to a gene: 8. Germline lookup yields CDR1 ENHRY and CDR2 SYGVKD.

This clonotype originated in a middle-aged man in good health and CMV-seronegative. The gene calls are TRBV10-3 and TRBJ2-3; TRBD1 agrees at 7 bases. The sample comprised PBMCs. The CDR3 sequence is CAIGQGGFSTDTQYF. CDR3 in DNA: TGTGCCATCGGCCAAGGGGGCTTTAGCACAGATACGCAGTATTTT.